The clone carrying this T cell receptor beta chain was seen a few times. Its antigen remains unknown. This entry is derived from a study of cytomegalovirus exposure and HLA in healthy donors. On the study more broadly: When 350 to 400 donors were genotyped, 80% to 90% of them were found to fall in the Caucasian-associated ancestry cluster. Study-wide results and limits: Previously analyzed data showed that most TCR beta V segments were productive at a frequency of about 87% or about 30%. TCR sequences were mostly rare, though some public TCRs occurred in many donors.

Germline-derived CDR1 and CDR2 are MNHEY and SVGAGI. The CDR3 covers 15 residues. V was shortened by 7 bases and J by 3 bases, with 18 bases between the two germline ends. The primer mix had 60 Vbeta and 13 Jbeta primers. Assay used: immunoSEQ multiplex PCR; TCRdb lists only in-frame clones, some missing. The sample has fewer than 150,000 clones, over 65% seen once; the top ten hold approximately 2.7%. Material: PBMCs. The genes are TRBV6-5 and TRBJ1-1; no firm D call. The source is a woman aged 18-29 years in good health and CMV-seronegative. CDR3 region: CASIDSGWRDTEAFF. The DNA for the CDR3 is TGTGCCAGCATTGACTCGGGGTGGCGGGACACTGAAGCTTTCTTT.